The next 12 T cell receptor beta chains were all read from a single sample in a study of response to subunit inactivated influenza vaccine. TCRdb redid the calling of the RT-PCR reads with MiXCR, one entry per CDR3 protein. The data hold around 480,000 distinct CDR3 sequences, with 16% observed a single time. The input for sequencing was CD4+ T cells sorted from PBMCs, taken less than 25 months after vaccination. These receptors were taken from a man aged 50 to 69 who received an inactivated influenza vaccine.

The chain has TRBV12-3 or TRBV12-4 and TRBJ2-7, with D uncertain. Between the trimmed V and J ends, which lost 6 bases and 3 bases, there was a span of 9 bases. This CDR3 has 12 residues. CDR3 protein: CASRRTNYEQYF. DNA for the CDR3: TGTGCCAGCAGACGTACAAACTACGAGCAGTACTTC.

The chain combines TRBV20-1 with TRBJ2-7; 11 bases agree with TRBD2. This CDR3 region has 14 residues. V lost 6 bases and J lost 4; bases outside the gene matches: 8. Per germline, CDR1 DFQATT and CDR2 SNEGSKA (reference sequence). The CDR3 DNA follows: TGCAGTGCCGTACCTAGCGGGAGGCGGTACGAGCAGTACTTC. This sequence encodes CSAVPSGRRYEQYF.

This clonotype has just a few counts. The chain employs TRBV11-2 and TRBJ1-6; 7 bases map to TRBD1. CDR3 length: 14 amino acids. V gave up 6 bases and J gave up 14 bases; unmatched junction bases: 13. Per the germline V gene, CDR1 is SGHAT and CDR2 is FQNNGV. The DNA of the CDR3 is TGTGCCAGCAGTTCCGGACAGGCCCGGGGAACCCTCCACTTT. This codes for CASSSGQARGTLHF. Looking up the rest from reference TRBV11-2 and TRBJ1-6 gives the full variable domain: EAGVAQSPRYKIIEKRQSVAFWCNPISGHATLYWYQQILGQGPKLLIQFQNNGVVDDSQLPKDRFSAERLKGVDSTLKIQPAKLEDSAVYLCASSSGQARGTLHFGNGTRLTVT.

This clonotype was counted between two and nine times. This chain uses TRBV6-5 with TRBJ1-4; 9 bases line up with TRBD1. J lost 7 bases, V lost 4 bases, and 7 bases had no gene match. Germline V gives CDR1 MNHEY, CDR2 SVGAGI. This CDR3 is 15 amino acids long. The CDR3: CASSSGQGGGEKLFF. CDR3 DNA: TGTGCCAGCAGTTCGGGACAGGGCGGCGGTGAAAAACTGTTTTTT.

This clonotype appeared a few times. The chain links TRBV18 to TRBJ2-5; perhaps TRBD2 as D (7 bases). The CDR3 loop spans 14 amino acids. V was shortened by 1 base and J by 3 bases, with 9 bases between the two germline ends. Germline lookup yields CDR1 KGHSH and CDR2 LQKENI. The DNA for the CDR3 is TGTGCCAGCTCACCACAGGGGGGGAAAGAGACCCAGTACTTC. Its translation: CASSPQGGKETQYF.

This sequence joins TRBV3-1 and TRBJ2-3; 11 nucleotides line up with TRBD1. Germline V gene sequence: CDR1 LGHDT, CDR2 YNNKEL (reference sequence). V was pared by 5 bases and J by 6 bases, with 7 bases of the junction left unmatched. The CDR3 totals 15 residues. The CDR3 DNA sequence: TGTGCCAGCAGCAAAAGGACAGGGGGCGCGGATACGCAGTATTTT. Its protein is CASSKRTGGADTQYF.

This clonotype was counted only a few times. The gene calls are TRBV29-1 and TRBJ2-7; TRBD1 agrees at 11 bases. From germline, CDR1 is SQVTM and CDR2 ANQGSEA. This CDR3 has 13 amino acids. The V segment lost 1 base and the J segment 6 bases; nucleotides outside the gene matches: 2. This chain's CDR3 is CSVEGTGGLEQYF. The CDR3, as DNA: TGCAGCGTTGAAGGGACAGGGGGCCTCGAGCAGTACTTC.

This clonotype was observed a handful of times. A much larger clone lies one base from this, so it may be a read error. The CDR3: CASSFLALESGEQFF. The CDR3 nucleotides are TGTGCCAGCAGTTTTCTGGCACTAGAATCGGGTGAGCAGTTCTTC. The genes are TRBV12-3 or TRBV12-4 and TRBJ2-1; the D gene is possibly TRBD2 (5 bases). The CDR3 totals 15 residues. Trimming cost V 3 bases and J 9 bases, with 18 bases left between them.

This chain connects TRBV10-3 to TRBJ2-5; D may be TRBD1 or TRBD2 (5 bases each). Trimming cost V 9 bases and J 2 bases, with 13 bases left between them. Germline values: CDR1 ENHRY, CDR2 SYGVKD. This CDR3 comprises 13 residues. The CDR3 DNA is TGTGCCATAGGGGCAGGACTTCAAGAGACCCAGTACTTC. This gives the protein CAIGAGLQETQYF.

This clonotype has just a few counts. The chain is built from TRBV5-4 and TRBJ2-3; no clear D gene. The CDR3 totals 13 residues. Deletions cut 5 bases from V and 7 bases from J, with 14 bases between. Germline V gene sequence: CDR1 SGHNT, CDR2 YYREEE (reference sequence). The CDR3 nucleotides read TGTGCCAGCAGTGAAATGGGTATTAATACGCAGTATTTT. Translating it yields CASSEMGINTQYF.

This clonotype was counted a few times. The J gene is TRBJ2-2, the V gene TRBV5-1; no reliable D call. CDR3 length: 15 amino acids. V shed 0 bases and J shed 7 bases, with 13 bases lying between them. Germline values: CDR1 SGHRS, CDR2 YFSETQ. CDR3 DNA sequence: TGCGCCAGCAGCTTGGCCTATAAAGCAAGCGGGGAGCTGTTTTTT. Translation gives CASSLAYKASGELFF.

In its sample, this clonotype was seen a few times. V usage is TRBV12-3 or TRBV12-4 and J usage is TRBJ2-5; 11 positions agree with TRBD2. Germline trimming cut 6 bases from V and 7 bases from J; bases unmatched to any gene: 4. CDR3 length: 13 amino acids. The CDR3 sequence is CASSPSGGRTQYF. CDR3 nucleotides: TGTGCCAGCAGCCCTAGCGGGGGGCGGACCCAGTACTTC.